The TCR beta chain under discussion was sequenced for a study of blood T cell repertoires in COVID-19. Study background: Acute and convalescent COVID-19 samples came from the United States, Italy and Spain. T cells, B-cell-depleted T cells, or PBMCs provided the cDNA or gDNA that served as material.

In germline, CDR1 is ENHRY, CDR2 SYGVKD. The CDR3 totals 14 residues. V lost 10 bases to trimming and J lost 2 bases, with 12 bases between them. Methods used by the authors: Scientists estimated how many nucleated cells there were by amplifying reference gene primers. Clones were read by immunoSEQ multiplex PCR, and TCRdb kept only the in-frame ones, dropping some. The DNA was the basis for D and trimming; V, J and clone size are from that table. This table holds a few hundred thousand clones, around 83% found once. The sequence was obtained from a woman between 45 and 65 years old with acute or convalescent COVID-19. Sequences were obtained from peripheral blood. This chain joins TRBV10-3 and TRBJ2-6; weak D call: TRBD1 (5 bases). DNA for the CDR3: TGTGCCACCCCTCTCAGGGCTGGGGCCAACGTCCTGACTTTC. Translated: CATPLRAGANVLTF.